Each of the 9 T cell receptor beta chains below was sequenced from the same sample in a study of shared clonotypes between healthy human individuals. Some clones are missing from TCRdb's copy, which holds only in-frame ones; the method was immunoSEQ multiplex PCR. The sample records hundreds of thousands of clones, less than 80% being singletons. Sequences were obtained from memory CD4+ T cells sorted from blood. Subset here: CD45RA-negative fraction. These receptors were collected from a woman aged 30 to 39 in good health.

A single count supports this clone. This chain uses TRBV19 with TRBJ1-3; D remains ambiguous. Trimming pared 7 bases from V and 0 bases from J, leaving 10 bases between. The CDR3 sequence is 14 residues long. From germline, CDR1 is LNHDA and CDR2 SQIVND (reference sequence). CDR3 sequence: CASKALSSGNTIYF. DNA for the CDR3: TGTGCCAGTAAGGCATTGAGCTCTGGAAACACCATATATTTT.

This clone has a single count. V is TRBV6-1 and J is TRBJ1-2; D is unresolved. The ends were cut back, 8 bases at V and 8 bases at J, with 18 bases in the middle. CDR3 size: 13 residues. Looked up from germline, CDR1 is MNHNS and CDR2 is SASEGT. The DNA for the CDR3 is TGTGCCAGCCTTCCGGGCCTCGAGCGAGGCTACACCTTC. Protein: CASLPGLERGYTF.

This clone has just a few counts. This sequence joins TRBV18 and TRBJ1-5, with D perhaps TRBD1 (6 bases). CDR3 length equals 14 residues. Germline values: CDR1 KGHSH, CDR2 LQKENI. Trimming took off 3 bases at V and 9 bases at J, with 15 bases between the two ends. The CDR3 nucleotides are TGTGCCAGCTCACCCGACAGGACATCCTCGCCCCAGCATTTT. This gives the protein CASSPDRTSSPQHF.

The CDR3 is CASSLVQLSSSYEQYF. The CDR3 DNA is TGTGCCAGCAGTTTAGTCCAGCTTTCGAGCTCCTACGAGCAGTACTTC. The chain links TRBV27 to TRBJ2-7, with D uncertain. The ends were cut back, 2 bases at V and 0 bases at J, with 14 bases in the middle. CDR1 and CDR2 (germline): MNHEY, SMNVEV (reference sequence). This CDR3 is built from 16 residues.

This rearrangement joins TRBV25-1 to TRBJ2-7, with D unclear. The CDR3 sequence is 16 residues long. CDR1 is MGHDK, CDR2 SYGVNS, per germline. Trimming removed 5 bases from V and 3 bases from J, with 20 bases in between. CDR3 residues: CASSTPDPRLDYEQYF. DNA for the CDR3: TGTGCCAGCAGTACACCGGACCCACGTCTGGACTACGAGCAGTACTTC.

In this sample, this clone turned up once. The rearrangement joins TRBV4-1 to TRBJ2-7; the D is unclear. Germline V gene lookup returns CDR1 MGHRA and CDR2 YSYEKL. This CDR3 is built from 13 residues. V was pared by 0 bases and J by 6 bases, with 9 bases between. The CDR3: CASSQEDRAEQYF. Written as DNA, the CDR3 is TGCGCCAGCAGCCAAGAAGACCGCGCCGAGCAGTACTTC.

This clone was recorded once. The chain has TRBV21-1 and TRBJ2-7; the table assigns TRBD1, which was not confirmed against the DNA. TRBV21-1 is reported as a pseudogene. The length of the CDR3 is 11 residues. CDR3 region: CASSKRPGEHF. CDR3 sequence (DNA): TGTGCCAGCAGCAAAAGGCCAGGGGAGCACTTC.

The chain couples TRBV10-3 to TRBJ2-1; D uncertain. The CDR3 covers 11 residues. CDR1 ENHRY and CDR2 SYGVKD come from the germline V gene. V was trimmed by 3 bases and J by 9 bases, leaving 6 bases between them. This CDR3 reads CAISDSGEQFF. DNA of the CDR3: TGTGCCATCAGTGATTCGGGTGAGCAGTTCTTC.

The chain employs TRBV5-6 and TRBJ1-5; D is uncertain. The length of the CDR3 is 12 residues. Trimming took 1 base from V and 6 from J, leaving 5 bases between them. Per germline, CDR1 SGHDT and CDR2 YYEEEE. CDR3 in amino acids: CASSLWGQPQHF. The CDR3 DNA is TGTGCCAGCAGCTTGTGGGGTCAGCCCCAGCATTTT.